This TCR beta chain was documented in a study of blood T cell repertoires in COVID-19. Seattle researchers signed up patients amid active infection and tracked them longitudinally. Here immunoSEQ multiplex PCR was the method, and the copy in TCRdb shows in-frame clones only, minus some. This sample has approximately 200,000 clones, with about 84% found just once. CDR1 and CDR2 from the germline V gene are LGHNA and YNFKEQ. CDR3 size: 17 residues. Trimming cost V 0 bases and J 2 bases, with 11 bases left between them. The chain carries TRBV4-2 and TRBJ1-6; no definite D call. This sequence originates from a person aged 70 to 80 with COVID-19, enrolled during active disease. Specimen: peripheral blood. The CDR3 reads CASSQDVGEAYNSPLHF. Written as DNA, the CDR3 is TGTGCCAGCAGCCAAGATGTGGGTGAGGCCTATAATTCACCCCTCCACTTT.